The entry below describes one TCR beta chain. The data are from a study of cytomegalovirus exposure and HLA in healthy donors. Primers: 60 Vbeta forward and 13 Jbeta reverse. Profiling relied on immunoSEQ multiplex PCR, and the TCRdb table lists in-frame clones only, not all of them. This table has 55,000 to 80,000 clones, approximately 75% appearing once. Trimming removed 0 bases at V and 2 bases at J, with 7 bases between. The CDR3 is 14 residues long. In germline, CDR1 is SEHNR, CDR2 FQNEAQ (reference sequence). This receptor was obtained from a woman in her 30s in good health and CMV-seronegative. The chain is built from TRBV7-9 and TRBJ1-1; D remains unclear. Source material: PBMCs. CDR3 nucleotides: TGTGCCAGCAGCTTAGCGCGGATCAACACTGAAGCTTTCTTT. It specifies CASSLARINTEAFF.